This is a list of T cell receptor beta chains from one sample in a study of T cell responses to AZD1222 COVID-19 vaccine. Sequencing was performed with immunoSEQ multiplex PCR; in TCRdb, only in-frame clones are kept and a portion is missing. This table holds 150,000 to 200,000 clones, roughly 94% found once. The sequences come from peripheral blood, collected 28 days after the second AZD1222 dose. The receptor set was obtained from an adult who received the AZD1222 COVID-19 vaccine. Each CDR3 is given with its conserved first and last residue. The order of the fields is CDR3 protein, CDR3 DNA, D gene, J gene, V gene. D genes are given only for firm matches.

CDR3: CASSLSSYEQYF; DNA: TGTGCCAGCAGCTTGAGCTCCTACGAGCAGTACTTC; D: .; J: TRBJ2-7; V: TRBV7-2
CDR3: CASLRDRGLSGANVLTF; DNA: TGTGCCAGTCTCCGGGACAGGGGACTCTCTGGGGCCAACGTCCTGACTTTC; D: TRBD1; J: TRBJ2-6; V: TRBV2
CDR3: CASSQGGPYEQYF; DNA: TGTGCCAGCAGCCAAGGCGGGCCCTACGAGCAGTACTTC; D: .; J: TRBJ2-7; V: TRBV14
CDR3: CSVELSYEQYF; DNA: TGCAGCGTTGAACTTTCCTACGAGCAGTACTTC; D: .; J: TRBJ2-7; V: TRBV29-1
CDR3: CASSTGGQGPEAKNIQYF; DNA: TGCGCCAGCAGCACGGGGGGACAGGGGCCTGAAGCCAAAAACATTCAGTACTTC; D: TRBD1; J: TRBJ2-4; V: TRBV5-1
CDR3: CVSMLSTGTGRANEKLFF; DNA: TGTGTCAGCATGCTATCGACCGGGACAGGGAGGGCTAATGAAAAACTGTTTTTT; D: TRBD1; J: TRBJ1-4; V: TRBV5-8
CDR3: CASSPRLAGLYTQYF; DNA: TGTGCCAGCAGTCCGAGACTAGCGGGACTGTATACGCAGTATTTT; D: TRBD2; J: TRBJ2-3; V: TRBV28
CDR3: CASSQGVVGGVNTEAFF; DNA: TGCGCCAGCAGCCAAGGTGTCGTAGGGGGGGTGAACACTGAAGCTTTCTTT; D: .; J: TRBJ1-1; V: TRBV4-1
CDR3: CASSYPGTGSEGYTF; DNA: TGTGCCAGCAGTTACCCTGGGACAGGATCGGAGGGCTACACCTTC; D: TRBD1; J: TRBJ1-2; V: TRBV6-5
CDR3: CASSYRTNTQYF; DNA: TGTGCCAGCAGCTATCGAACGAATACGCAGTATTTT; D: .; J: TRBJ2-3; V: TRBV5-6
CDR3: CASSFRDNSYNEQFF; DNA: TGCGCCAGCAGCTTCCGGGACAACTCCTACAATGAGCAGTTCTTC; D: .; J: TRBJ2-1; V: TRBV5-1
CDR3: CASSLATSGGGLGYTF; DNA: TGTGCCAGCAGCCTAGCCACATCAGGGGGGGGTCTTGGCTACACCTTC; D: TRBD1; J: TRBJ1-2; V: TRBV7-9
CDR3: CASSSPPSGNTIYF; DNA: TGTGCCAGCAGCAGCCCACCCTCTGGAAACACCATATATTTT; D: .; J: TRBJ1-3; V: TRBV28
CDR3: CASSPPGDPHGYTF; DNA: TGTGCCAGCAGCCCTCCGGGTGACCCCCATGGCTACACCTTC; D: .; J: TRBJ1-2; V: TRBV16
CDR3: CASSEWNTEAFF; DNA: TGCGCCAGCAGTGAGTGGAACACTGAAGCTTTCTTT; D: .; J: TRBJ1-1; V: TRBV10-2
CDR3: CASSTRTSQYSSYNEQFF; DNA: TGTGCCAGCAGCACCCGGACTAGCCAGTATAGCTCCTACAATGAGCAGTTCTTC; D: TRBD2; J: TRBJ2-1; V: TRBV7-8
CDR3: CASSFLAGATGELFF; DNA: TGTGCCAGCAGTTTCTTAGCGGGAGCCACCGGGGAGCTGTTTTTT; D: TRBD2; J: TRBJ2-2; V: TRBV27
CDR3: CASGLVPLGNEQFF; DNA: TGTGCTAGTGGTTTGGTCCCCCTGGGAAATGAGCAGTTCTTC; D: .; J: TRBJ2-1; V: TRBV12-5
CDR3: CASSTSGTGEGQTQYF; DNA: TGTGCCAGCAGTACCTCCGGGACAGGGGAAGGGCAGACCCAGTACTTC; D: TRBD1; J: TRBJ2-5; V: TRBV28